The present T cell receptor (beta chain) was sequenced within a study of spatial heterogeneity in lung cancer. Study-wide results and limits: Counts of expanded intratumoral alpha and beta TCRs tracked tumor mutation counts.

In its sample, this clonotype ranks as medium-sized. Its antigen is undetermined. The time point denotes: sample taken at primary tumor resection. Germline V CDR1 and CDR2: SGHRS, YFSETQ. The V gene end was trimmed by 4 bases and the J gene end by 2 bases; junction bases not matched to a gene: 4. This CDR3 has 14 amino acids. MiXCR, run by TCRdb on the 5' RACE reads, gives a single entry per CDR3 protein. The sample records over 3,000 distinct CDR3 sequences, less than 10% being singletons. The rearrangement links TRBV5-1 to TRBJ2-7; 9 bases align to TRBD1. The sequence derives from a male donor with early-stage non-small cell lung cancer. Sequences were derived from lung tumor tissue, sampled at surgery. The DNA of the CDR3 is TGCGCCAGCAGCATACGGACAGGGGCCTACGAGCAGTACTTC. Encoded protein: CASSIRTGAYEQYF.